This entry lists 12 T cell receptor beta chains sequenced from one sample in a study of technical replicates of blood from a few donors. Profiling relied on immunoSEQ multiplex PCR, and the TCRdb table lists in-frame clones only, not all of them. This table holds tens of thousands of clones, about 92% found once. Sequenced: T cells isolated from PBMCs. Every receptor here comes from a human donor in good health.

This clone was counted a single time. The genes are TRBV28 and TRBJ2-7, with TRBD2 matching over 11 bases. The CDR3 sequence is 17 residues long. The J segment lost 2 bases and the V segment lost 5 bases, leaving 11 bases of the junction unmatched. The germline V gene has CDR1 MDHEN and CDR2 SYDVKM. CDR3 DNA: TGTGCCAGCAGTGCACTAGCGGGAGTACATCCGGCCTACGAGCAGTACTTC. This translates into CASSALAGVHPAYEQYF.

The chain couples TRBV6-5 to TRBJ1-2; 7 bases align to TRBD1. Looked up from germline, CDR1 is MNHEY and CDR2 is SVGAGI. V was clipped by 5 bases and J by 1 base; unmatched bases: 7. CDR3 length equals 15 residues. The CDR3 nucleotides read TGTGCCAGCAGTCGACAGGGACCCCTTAACTATGGCTACACCTTC. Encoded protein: CASSRQGPLNYGYTF.

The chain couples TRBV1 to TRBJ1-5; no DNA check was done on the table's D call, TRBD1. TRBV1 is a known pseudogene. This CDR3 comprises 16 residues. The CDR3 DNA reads TGCACCAGCAGCCAAGAGAGGGACAGGCTCAATCAGCCCCAGCATTTT. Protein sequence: CTSSQERDRLNQPQHF.

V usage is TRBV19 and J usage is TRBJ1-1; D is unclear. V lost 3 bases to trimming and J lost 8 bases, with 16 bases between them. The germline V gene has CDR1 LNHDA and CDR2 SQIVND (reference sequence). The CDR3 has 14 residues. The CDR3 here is CASSIQTASLEAFF. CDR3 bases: TGTGCCAGTAGTATTCAAACAGCATCTCTCGAAGCTTTCTTT.

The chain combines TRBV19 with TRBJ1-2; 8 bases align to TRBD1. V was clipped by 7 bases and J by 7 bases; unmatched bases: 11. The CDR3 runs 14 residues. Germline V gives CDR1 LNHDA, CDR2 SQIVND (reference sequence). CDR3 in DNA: TGTGCCAGTACCCTAGGACAGGGCGGTGGTGGCTACACCTTC. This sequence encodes CASTLGQGGGGYTF.

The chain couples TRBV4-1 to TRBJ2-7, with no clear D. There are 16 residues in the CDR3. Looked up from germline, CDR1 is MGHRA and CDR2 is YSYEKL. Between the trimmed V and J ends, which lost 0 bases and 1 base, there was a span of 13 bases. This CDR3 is CASSQDLEAFSYEQYF. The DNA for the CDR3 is TGCGCCAGCAGCCAAGATCTTGAGGCCTTTTCCTACGAGCAGTACTTC.

The CDR3 nucleotides are TGTGCCAGCAGCGTAGGGGGGGGGAGGAACACCGGGGAGCTGTTTTTT. Translated, it gives CASSVGGGRNTGELFF. The rearrangement uses TRBV9 and TRBJ2-2; 7 bases are shared with TRBD2. The ends lost 0 bases at V and 1 base at J; junction bases unmatched: 3. This CDR3 contains 16 residues. The germline gives CDR1 SGDLS, CDR2 YYNGEE.

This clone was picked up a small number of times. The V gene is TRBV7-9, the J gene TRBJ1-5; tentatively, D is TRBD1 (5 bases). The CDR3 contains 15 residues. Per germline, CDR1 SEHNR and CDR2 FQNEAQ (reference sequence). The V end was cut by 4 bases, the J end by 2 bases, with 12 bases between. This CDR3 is CASSSGQRGNQPQHF. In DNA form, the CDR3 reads TGTGCCAGCAGCTCCGGACAAAGGGGCAATCAGCCCCAGCATTTT.

The CDR3 sequence is CASSGDSFQETQYF. In nucleotides, the CDR3 is TGTGCCAGCAGTGGGGACAGTTTCCAAGAGACCCAGTACTTC. This chain joins TRBV25-1 and TRBJ2-5; TRBD1 aligns across 7 bases. The CDR3 has 14 amino acids. Trimming at V came to 4 bases and at J to 1 base, leaving 3 bases not matched to a gene. Per the germline V gene, CDR1 is MGHDK and CDR2 is SYGVNS.

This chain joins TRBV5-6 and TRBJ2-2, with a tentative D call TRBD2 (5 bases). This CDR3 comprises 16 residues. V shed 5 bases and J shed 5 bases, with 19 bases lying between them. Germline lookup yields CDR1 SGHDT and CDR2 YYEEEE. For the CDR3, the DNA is TGTGCCAGCAGGATAAGCGGACGGACCGCAACCGGGGAGCTGTTTTTT. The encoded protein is CASRISGRTATGELFF.

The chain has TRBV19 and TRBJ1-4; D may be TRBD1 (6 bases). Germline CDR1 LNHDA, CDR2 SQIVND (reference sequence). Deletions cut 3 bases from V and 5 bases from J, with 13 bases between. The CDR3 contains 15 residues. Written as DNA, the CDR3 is TGTGCCAGTAGTATTCAGGACAGCTTAAATGAAAAACTGTTTTTT. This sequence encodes CASSIQDSLNEKLFF.

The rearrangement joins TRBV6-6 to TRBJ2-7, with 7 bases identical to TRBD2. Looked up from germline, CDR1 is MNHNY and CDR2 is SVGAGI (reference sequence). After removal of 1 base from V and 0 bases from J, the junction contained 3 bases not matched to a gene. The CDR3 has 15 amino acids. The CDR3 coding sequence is TGTGCCAGCAGTTACTTAGCGGGCCTCTCCTACGAGCAGTACTTC. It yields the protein CASSYLAGLSYEQYF.